The TCR beta chain under discussion was sequenced for a study of T cell changes during pregnancy in multiple sclerosis. Data came from immunoSEQ multiplex PCR; TCRdb stores just in-frame clones and leaves some out. The data show tens of thousands of clones, 91% seen once. The V segment lost 7 bases and the J segment 2 bases; nucleotides outside the gene matches: 5. The CDR3 consists of 13 residues. Germline V gene sequence: CDR1 LGHNT, CDR2 FRNRAP. The sequencing used CD8+ T cells from peripheral blood mononuclear cells, collected in the second trimester of pregnancy. The clonotype originates from a female donor with multiple sclerosis, enrolled in a pregnancy study. The chain is built from TRBV12-5 and TRBJ2-7, with 7 bases identical to TRBD1. As DNA, the CDR3 is TGTGCTAGTGAAGGGCAGGGGGCCTACGAGCAGTACTTC. Its translation: CASEGQGAYEQYF.